The 5 T cell receptor beta chains given below trace back to one sample, sequenced in a study of blood T cells in healthy people across ages. Sample-barcoded 5' priming and a J-beta primer mix drove a second PCR of about 7 to 11 cycles. MiXCR, applied by TCRdb to the 5' RACE reads, yields one record per CDR3 protein. The sample holds around 520,000 distinct CDR3 sequences; 25% to 35% are singletons and the top ten take over 3.5%. This same sample was also part of a study on T cells of mothers and their children.

The sample was blood. These receptor sequences come from a boy aged 2 to 9 in good health.

This clonotype was seen many times. The chain combines TRBV3-1 with TRBJ2-7, with D possibly called TRBD1 or TRBD2 (6 bases each). This CDR3 spans 11 amino acids. Germline V gene data show CDR1 as LGHDT and CDR2 as YNNKEL (reference sequence). The ends were cut back, 4 bases at V and 6 bases at J, with 7 bases in the middle. The CDR3 nucleotides are TGTGCCAGCAGCCGGGGGGCCGAGCAGTACTTC. Encoded protein: CASSRGAEQYF.

The rearrangement links TRBV5-1 to TRBJ1-4; perhaps TRBD1 as D (5 bases). This CDR3 contains 14 residues. The germline V gene has CDR1 SGHRS and CDR2 YFSETQ. V was trimmed by 3 bases and J by 8 bases, leaving 14 bases between them. The CDR3 sequence is CASSSGTRDEKLFF. CDR3 nucleotides: TGCGCCAGCAGCTCCGGGACCCGAGACGAAAAACTGTTTTTT.

The genes are TRBV12-3 or TRBV12-4 and TRBJ2-5, with a weak D call TRBD2 (6 bases). Trimming removed 5 bases at V and 1 base at J, with 17 bases between. This CDR3 region has 16 residues. CDR3: CASSRLGGGTQETQYF. CDR3 in DNA: TGTGCCAGCAGTAGACTGGGGGGAGGCACCCAAGAGACCCAGTACTTC.

This clonotype was detected a few times. This chain joins TRBV19 and TRBJ2-3, with a weak D call TRBD2 (6 bases). From germline, CDR1 is LNHDA and CDR2 SQIVND (reference sequence). CDR3 length equals 15 residues. With 0 bases removed from V and 5 bases from J, the gap between germline ends came to 12 bases. The CDR3 DNA reads TGTGCCAGTAGTATAGATGGCGGGACGGAAGATACGCAGTATTTT. Its translation is CASSIDGGTEDTQYF.

At least ten counts were recorded for this clonotype. The chain is built from TRBV27 and TRBJ2-3; possibly TRBD2 for D (5 bases). This CDR3 has 14 amino acids. With 8 bases removed from V and 2 bases from J, the gap between germline ends came to 14 bases. Germline assignment: CDR1 MNHEY and CDR2 SMNVEV (reference sequence). CDR3 in DNA: TGTGCCAGCGGGATCCGGGATGCCACAGATACGCAGTATTTT. Residues: CASGIRDATDTQYF.